This paragraph covers one TCR beta chain sequence. Unique molecular identifiers were incorporated into the prepared TCRbeta library. In TCRdb, the PCR reads were re-called with MiXCR into one record per CDR3 protein. The sample lists fewer than 400,000 distinct CDR3 sequences; approximately 23% were seen once. The record originates from a study of T-cell reconstitution after alpha-beta-depleted transplantation in children. Germline CDR1 SEHNR, CDR2 FQNEAQ (reference sequence). The CDR3 is 15 amino acids. Trimming pared 3 bases from V and 3 bases from J, leaving 11 bases between. This sequence was found in a male patient aged 5 to 17 who had a stem cell transplant for acute lymphoblastic leukemia, so the T cells may come from the graft donor. The sequencing used PBMCs, mostly from graft donor cells, collected 180 days after TCRalphabeta/CD19-depleted stem cell transplant. The chain combines TRBV7-9 with TRBJ2-2, with TRBD1 as a possible D gene (5 bases). The CDR3 loop reads CASSFWGADTGELFF. CDR3 sequence (DNA): TGTGCCAGCAGCTTTTGGGGCGCGGACACCGGGGAGCTGTTTTTT.